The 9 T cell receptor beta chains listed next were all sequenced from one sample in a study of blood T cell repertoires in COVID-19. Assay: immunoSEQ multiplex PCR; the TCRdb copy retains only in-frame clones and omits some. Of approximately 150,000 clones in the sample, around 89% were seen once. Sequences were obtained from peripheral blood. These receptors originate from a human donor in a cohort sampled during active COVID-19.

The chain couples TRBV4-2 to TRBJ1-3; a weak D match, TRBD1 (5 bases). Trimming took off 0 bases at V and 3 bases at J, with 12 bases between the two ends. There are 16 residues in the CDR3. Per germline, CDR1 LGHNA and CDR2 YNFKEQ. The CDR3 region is CASSQDGAGLGNTIYF. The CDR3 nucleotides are TGTGCCAGCAGCCAAGATGGGGCAGGGCTTGGAAACACCATATATTTT.

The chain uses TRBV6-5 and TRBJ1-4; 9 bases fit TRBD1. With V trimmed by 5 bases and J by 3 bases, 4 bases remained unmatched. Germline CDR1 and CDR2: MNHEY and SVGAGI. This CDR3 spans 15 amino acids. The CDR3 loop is CASSPRTGANEKLFF. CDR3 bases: TGTGCCAGCAGTCCCCGGACAGGGGCTAATGAAAAACTGTTTTTT.

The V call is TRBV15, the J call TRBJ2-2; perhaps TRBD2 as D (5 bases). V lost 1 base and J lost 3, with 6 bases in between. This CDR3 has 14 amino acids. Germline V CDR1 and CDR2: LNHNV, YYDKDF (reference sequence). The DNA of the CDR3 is TGTGCCACCAGCAGAGCCGGGGACACCGGGGAGCTGTTTTTT. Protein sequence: CATSRAGDTGELFF.

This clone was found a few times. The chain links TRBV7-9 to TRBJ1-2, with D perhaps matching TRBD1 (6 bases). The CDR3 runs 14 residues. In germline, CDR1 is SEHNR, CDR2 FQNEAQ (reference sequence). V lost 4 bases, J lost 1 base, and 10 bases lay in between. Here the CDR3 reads CASSSGDNNYGYTF. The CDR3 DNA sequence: TGTGCCAGCAGCTCAGGGGACAATAACTATGGCTACACCTTC. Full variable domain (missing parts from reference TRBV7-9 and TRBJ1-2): DTGVSQNPRHKITKRGQNVTFRCDPISEHNRLYWYRQTLGQGPEFLTYFQNEAQLEKSRLLSDRFSAERPKGSFSTLEIQRTEQGDSAMYLCASSSGDNNYGYTFGSGTRLTVV.

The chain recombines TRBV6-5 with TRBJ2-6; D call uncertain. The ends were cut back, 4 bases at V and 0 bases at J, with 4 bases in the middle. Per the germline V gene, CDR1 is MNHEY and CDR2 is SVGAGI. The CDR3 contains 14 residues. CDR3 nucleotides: TGTGCCAGCAGTTTCCTCTCTGGGGCCAACGTCCTGACTTTC. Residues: CASSFLSGANVLTF.

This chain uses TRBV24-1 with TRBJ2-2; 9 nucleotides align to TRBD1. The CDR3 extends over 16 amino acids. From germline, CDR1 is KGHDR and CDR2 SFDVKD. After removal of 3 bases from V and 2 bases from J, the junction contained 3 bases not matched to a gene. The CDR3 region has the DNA TGTGCCACCAGTGATATGGGACAGGGAAACACCGGGGAGCTGTTTTTT. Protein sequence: CATSDMGQGNTGELFF.

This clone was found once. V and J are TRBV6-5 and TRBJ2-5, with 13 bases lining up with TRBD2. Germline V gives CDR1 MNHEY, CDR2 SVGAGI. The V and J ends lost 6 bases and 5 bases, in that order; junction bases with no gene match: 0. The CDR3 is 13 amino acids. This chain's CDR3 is CASRTSGGETQYF. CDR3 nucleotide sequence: TGTGCCAGCAGGACTAGCGGGGGGGAGACCCAGTACTTC.

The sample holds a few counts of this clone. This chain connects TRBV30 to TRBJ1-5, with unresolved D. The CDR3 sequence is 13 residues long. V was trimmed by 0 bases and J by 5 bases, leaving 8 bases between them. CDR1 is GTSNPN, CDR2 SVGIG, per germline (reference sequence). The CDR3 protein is CAWSVSDYQPQHF. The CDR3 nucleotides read TGTGCCTGGAGTGTATCAGACTATCAGCCCCAGCATTTT.

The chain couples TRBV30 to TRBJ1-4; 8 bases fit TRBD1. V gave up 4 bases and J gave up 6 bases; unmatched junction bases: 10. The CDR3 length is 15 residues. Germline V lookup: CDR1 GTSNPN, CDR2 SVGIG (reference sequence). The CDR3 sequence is CAWTTWDRRDEKLFF. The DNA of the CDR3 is TGTGCCTGGACGACCTGGGACAGGCGAGATGAAAAACTGTTTTTT. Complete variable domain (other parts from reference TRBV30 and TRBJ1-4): SQTIHQWPATLVQPVGSPLSLECTVEGTSNPNLYWYRQAAGRGLQLLFYSVGIGQISSEVPQNLSASRPQDRQFILSSKKLLLSDSGFYLCAWTTWDRRDEKLFFGSGTQLSVL.